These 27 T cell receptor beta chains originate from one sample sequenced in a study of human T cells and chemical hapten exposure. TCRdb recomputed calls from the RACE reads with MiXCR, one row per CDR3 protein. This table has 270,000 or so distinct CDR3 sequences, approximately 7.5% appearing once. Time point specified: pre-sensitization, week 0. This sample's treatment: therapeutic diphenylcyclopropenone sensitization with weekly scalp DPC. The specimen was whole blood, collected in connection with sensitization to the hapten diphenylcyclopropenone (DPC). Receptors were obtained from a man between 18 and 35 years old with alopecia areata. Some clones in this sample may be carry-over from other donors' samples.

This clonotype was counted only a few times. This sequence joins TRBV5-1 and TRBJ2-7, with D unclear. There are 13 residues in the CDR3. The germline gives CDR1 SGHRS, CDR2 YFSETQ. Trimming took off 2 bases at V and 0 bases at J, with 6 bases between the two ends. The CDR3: CASSLENSYEQYF. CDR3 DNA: TGCGCCAGCAGCTTAGAAAACTCCTACGAGCAGTACTTC.

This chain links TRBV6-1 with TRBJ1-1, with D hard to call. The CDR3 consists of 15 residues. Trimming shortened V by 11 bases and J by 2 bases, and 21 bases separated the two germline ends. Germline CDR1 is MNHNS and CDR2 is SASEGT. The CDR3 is CAATTAGSRNTEAFF. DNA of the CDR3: TGTGCCGCTACAACCGCGGGCTCGCGAAACACTGAAGCTTTCTTT.

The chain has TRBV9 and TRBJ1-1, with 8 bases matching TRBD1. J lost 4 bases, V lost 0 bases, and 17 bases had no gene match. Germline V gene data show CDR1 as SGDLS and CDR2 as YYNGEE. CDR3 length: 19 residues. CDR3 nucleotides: TGTGCCAGCAGCGTAGCCAAAGCGGGGTCGACAGGGGCGAGCACTGAAGCTTTCTTT. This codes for CASSVAKAGSTGASTEAFF.

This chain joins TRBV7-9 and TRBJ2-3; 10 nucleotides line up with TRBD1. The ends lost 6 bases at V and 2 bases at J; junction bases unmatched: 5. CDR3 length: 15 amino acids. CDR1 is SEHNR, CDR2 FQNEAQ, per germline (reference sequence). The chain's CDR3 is CASRRQGADTDTQYF. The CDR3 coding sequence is TGTGCCAGCAGGCGACAGGGGGCTGACACAGATACGCAGTATTTT.

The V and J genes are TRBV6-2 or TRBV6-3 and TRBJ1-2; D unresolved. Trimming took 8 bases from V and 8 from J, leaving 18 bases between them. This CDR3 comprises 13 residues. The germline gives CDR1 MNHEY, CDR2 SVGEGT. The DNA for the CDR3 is TGTGCCAGCTCCCTTGGACGGAGAGGAGGCTACACCTTC. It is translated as CASSLGRRGGYTF.

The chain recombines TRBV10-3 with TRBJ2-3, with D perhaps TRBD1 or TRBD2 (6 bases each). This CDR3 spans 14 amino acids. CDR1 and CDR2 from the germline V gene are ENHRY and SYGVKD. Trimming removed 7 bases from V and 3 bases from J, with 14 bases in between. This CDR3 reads CAINSGAGTDTQYF. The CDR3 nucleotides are TGTGCCATCAATTCGGGGGCTGGGACAGATACGCAGTATTTT.

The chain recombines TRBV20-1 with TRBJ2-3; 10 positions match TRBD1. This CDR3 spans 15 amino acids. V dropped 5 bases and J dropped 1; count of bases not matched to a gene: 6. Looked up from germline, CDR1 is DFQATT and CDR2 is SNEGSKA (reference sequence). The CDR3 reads CSARQGAKGTDTQYF. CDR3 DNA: TGCAGTGCTCGACAGGGGGCCAAGGGCACAGATACGCAGTATTTT.

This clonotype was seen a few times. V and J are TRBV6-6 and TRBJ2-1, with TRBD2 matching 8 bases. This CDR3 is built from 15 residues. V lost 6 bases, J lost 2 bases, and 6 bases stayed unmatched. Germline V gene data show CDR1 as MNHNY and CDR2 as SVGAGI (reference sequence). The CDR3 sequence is CASRSPAGAYNEQFF. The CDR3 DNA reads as TGTGCCAGCAGATCCCCAGCGGGGGCCTACAATGAGCAGTTCTTC.

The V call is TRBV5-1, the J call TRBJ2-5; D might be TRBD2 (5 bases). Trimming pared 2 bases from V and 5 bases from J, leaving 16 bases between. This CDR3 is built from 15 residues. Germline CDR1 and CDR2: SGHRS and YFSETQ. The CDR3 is CASSFSSTAEETQYF. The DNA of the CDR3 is TGCGCCAGCAGCTTTTCTAGCACGGCGGAGGAGACCCAGTACTTC.

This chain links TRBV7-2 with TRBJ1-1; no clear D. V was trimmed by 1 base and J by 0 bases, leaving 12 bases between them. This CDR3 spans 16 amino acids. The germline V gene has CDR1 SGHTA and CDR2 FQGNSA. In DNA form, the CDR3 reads TGTGCCAGCAGCTTAGATTCCCCGTTAATGAACACTGAAGCTTTCTTT. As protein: CASSLDSPLMNTEAFF.

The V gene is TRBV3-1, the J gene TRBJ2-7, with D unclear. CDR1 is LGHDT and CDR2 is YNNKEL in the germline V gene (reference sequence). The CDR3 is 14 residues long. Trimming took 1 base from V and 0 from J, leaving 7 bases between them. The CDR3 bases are TGTGCCAGCAGCCAAGCGATCTCCTCCTACGAGCAGTACTTC. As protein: CASSQAISSYEQYF.

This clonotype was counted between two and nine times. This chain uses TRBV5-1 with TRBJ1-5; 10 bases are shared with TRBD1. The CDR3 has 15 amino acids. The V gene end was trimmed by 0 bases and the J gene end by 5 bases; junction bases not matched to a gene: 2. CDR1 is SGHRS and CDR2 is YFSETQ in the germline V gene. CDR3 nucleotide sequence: TGCGCCAGCAGCTTGGGGACAGGGGGAGATCAGCCCCAGCATTTT. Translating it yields CASSLGTGGDQPQHF.

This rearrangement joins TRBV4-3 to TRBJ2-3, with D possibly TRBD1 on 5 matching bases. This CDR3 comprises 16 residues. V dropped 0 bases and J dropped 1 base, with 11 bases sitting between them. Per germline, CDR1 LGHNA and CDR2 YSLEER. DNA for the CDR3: TGCGCCAGCAGCCAAGATAACTTACAGGGCACAGATACGCAGTATTTT. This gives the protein CASSQDNLQGTDTQYF.

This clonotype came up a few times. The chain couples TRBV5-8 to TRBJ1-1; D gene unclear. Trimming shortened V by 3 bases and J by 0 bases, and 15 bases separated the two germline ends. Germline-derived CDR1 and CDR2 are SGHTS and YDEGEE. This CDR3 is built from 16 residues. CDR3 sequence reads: CASSSLSAKLNTEAFF. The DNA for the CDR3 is TGTGCCAGCAGCTCTCTGTCCGCAAAATTGAACACTGAAGCTTTCTTT.

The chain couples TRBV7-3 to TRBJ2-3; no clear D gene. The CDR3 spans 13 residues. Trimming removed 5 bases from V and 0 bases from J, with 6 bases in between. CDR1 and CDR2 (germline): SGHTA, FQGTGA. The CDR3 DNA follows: TGTGCCAGCAGCGTTACTAGCACAGATACGCAGTATTTT. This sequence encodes CASSVTSTDTQYF.

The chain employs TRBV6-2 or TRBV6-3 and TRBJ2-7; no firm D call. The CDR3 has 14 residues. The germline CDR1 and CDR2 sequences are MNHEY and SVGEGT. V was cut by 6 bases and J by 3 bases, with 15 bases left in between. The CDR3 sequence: CASSDGLRLYEQYV. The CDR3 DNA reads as TGTGCCAGCAGCGACGGGCTAAGGCTCTACGAGCAGTACGTC.

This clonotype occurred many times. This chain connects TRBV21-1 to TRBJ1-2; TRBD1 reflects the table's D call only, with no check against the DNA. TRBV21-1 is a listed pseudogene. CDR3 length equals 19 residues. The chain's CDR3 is CASSKGNLPGPQRSYGYTF. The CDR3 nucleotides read TGTGCCAGCAGCAAAGGGAACTTACCGGGACCCCAACGAAGCTATGGCTACACCTTC.

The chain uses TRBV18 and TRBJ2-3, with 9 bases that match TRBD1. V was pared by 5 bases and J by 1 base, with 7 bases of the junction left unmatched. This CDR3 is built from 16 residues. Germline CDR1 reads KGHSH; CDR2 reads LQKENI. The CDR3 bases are TGTGCCAGCTCAACACGGACAGGGGAAGGCACAGATACGCAGTATTTT. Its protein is CASSTRTGEGTDTQYF.

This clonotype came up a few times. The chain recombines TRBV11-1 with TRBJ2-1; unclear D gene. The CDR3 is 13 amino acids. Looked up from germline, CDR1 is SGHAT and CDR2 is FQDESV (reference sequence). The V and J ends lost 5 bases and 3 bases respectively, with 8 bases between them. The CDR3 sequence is CASSLNYYNEQFF. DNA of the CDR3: TGTGCCAGCAGCCTAAACTACTACAATGAGCAGTTCTTC.

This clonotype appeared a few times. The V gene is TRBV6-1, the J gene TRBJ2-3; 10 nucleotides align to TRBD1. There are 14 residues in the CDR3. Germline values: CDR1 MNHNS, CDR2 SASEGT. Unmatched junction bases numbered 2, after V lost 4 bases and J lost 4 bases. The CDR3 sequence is CASSAGTGADTQYF. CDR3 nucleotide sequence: TGTGCCAGCAGTGCCGGGACAGGGGCAGATACGCAGTATTTT.

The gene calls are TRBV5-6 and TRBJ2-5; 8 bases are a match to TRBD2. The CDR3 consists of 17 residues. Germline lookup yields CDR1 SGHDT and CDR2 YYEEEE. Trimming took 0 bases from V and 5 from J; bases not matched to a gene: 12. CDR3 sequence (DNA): TGTGCCAGCAGCTTGGAGGTTGGACTAGCAACGGACGAGACCCAGTACTTC. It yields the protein CASSLEVGLATDETQYF.

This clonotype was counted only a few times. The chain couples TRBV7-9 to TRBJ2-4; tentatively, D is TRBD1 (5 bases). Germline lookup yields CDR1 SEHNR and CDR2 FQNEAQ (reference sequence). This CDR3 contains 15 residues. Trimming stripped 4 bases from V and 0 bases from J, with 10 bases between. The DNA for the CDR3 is TGTGCCAGCAGCTCCGGACACCTAGCCAAAAACATTCAGTACTTC. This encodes CASSSGHLAKNIQYF.

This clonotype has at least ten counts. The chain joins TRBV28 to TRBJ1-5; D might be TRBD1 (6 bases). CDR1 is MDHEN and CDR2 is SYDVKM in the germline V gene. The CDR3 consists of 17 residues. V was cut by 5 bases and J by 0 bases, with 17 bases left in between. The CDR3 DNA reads TGTGCCAGCAGTCCCAGGACAGATAACTTTAGCAATCAGCCCCAGCATTTT. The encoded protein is CASSPRTDNFSNQPQHF. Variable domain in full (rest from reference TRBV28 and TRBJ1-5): DVKVTQSSRYLVKRTGEKVFLECVQDMDHENMFWYRQDPGLGLRLIYFSYDVKMKEKGDIPEGYSVSREKKERFSLILESASTNQTSMYLCASSPRTDNFSNQPQHFGDGTRLSIL.

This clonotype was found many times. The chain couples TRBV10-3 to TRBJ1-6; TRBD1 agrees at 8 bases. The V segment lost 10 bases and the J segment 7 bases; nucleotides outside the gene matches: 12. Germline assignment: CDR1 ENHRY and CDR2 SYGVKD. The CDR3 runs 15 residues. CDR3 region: CASSGSGTGNSPLHF. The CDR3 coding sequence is TGTGCCAGCTCTGGATCCGGGACAGGAAATTCACCCCTCCACTTT.

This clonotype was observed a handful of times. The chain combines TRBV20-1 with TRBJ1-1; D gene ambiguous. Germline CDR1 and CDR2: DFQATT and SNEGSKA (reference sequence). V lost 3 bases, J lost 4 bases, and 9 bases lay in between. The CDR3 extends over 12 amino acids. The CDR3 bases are TGCAGTGCTAGTGCGCGGCCCACTGAAGCTTTCTTT. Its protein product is CSASARPTEAFF.

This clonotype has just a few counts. The CDR3 is CSAELGIAGGPPNEQFF. The CDR3 nucleotides are TGCAGTGCAGAACTTGGGATAGCGGGGGGCCCACCCAATGAGCAGTTCTTC. The chain joins TRBV20-1 to TRBJ2-1; TRBD2 matches 10 bases. Germline CDR1 is DFQATT and CDR2 is SNEGSKA (reference sequence). The junction had 17 bases not matched to a gene; V was cut back by 6 bases and J by 6 bases. The CDR3 has 17 amino acids.

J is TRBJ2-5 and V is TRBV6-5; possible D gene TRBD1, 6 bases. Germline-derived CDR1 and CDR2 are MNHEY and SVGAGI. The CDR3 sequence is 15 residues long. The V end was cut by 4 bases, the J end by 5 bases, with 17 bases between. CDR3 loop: CASSFHRDARETQYF. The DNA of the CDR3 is TGTGCCAGCAGTTTTCACAGGGATGCCCGGGAGACCCAGTACTTC.